A selection of T cell receptor beta chains follows, all from one sample in a study of identical twins. One entry per CDR3 protein results from TCRdb running MiXCR on the 5' RACE reads. The profile covers over 600,000 distinct CDR3 sequences, with roughly 20% appearing a single time and around 4.5% taken by the ten largest. These data also formed part of another study, on T cells expressing NK-cell markers.

Sequences were obtained from PBMCs. The source of these receptors is a woman younger than 35 in good health. CDR3s include the opening cysteine and the closing phenylalanine or tryptophan. D genes are given only for firm matches. Clone size is stated in some rows and not others, as once, few, many or a class when expanded.

size: few; V: TRBV11-2; D: .; J: TRBJ2-5; CDR3: CASSLGFAGAGVGETQYF; DNA: TGTGCCAGCAGCTTAGGGTTTGCGGGAGCAGGGGTGGGGGAGACCCAGTACTTC
size: .; V: TRBV18; D: TRBD1; J: TRBJ2-3; CDR3: CASSPLDRGNTQYF; DNA: TGTGCCAGCTCACCCCTCGACAGGGGAAATACGCAGTATTTT
size: many; V: TRBV12-3/TRBV12-4; D: .; J: TRBJ1-1; CDR3: CASSFRGTEAFF; DNA: TGTGCCAGCAGTTTCAGGGGCACTGAAGCTTTCTTT
size: once; V: TRBV7-7; D: TRBD2; J: TRBJ2-7; CDR3: CASSPSGEDEQYF; DNA: TGTGCCAGCAGCCCTAGCGGAGAGGACGAGCAGTACTTC
size: .; V: TRBV7-9; D: TRBD2; J: TRBJ2-3; CDR3: CASFERDTDTQYF; DNA: TGTGCCAGCTTTGAGCGGGATACAGATACGCAGTATTTT
size: few; V: TRBV20-1; D: TRBD2; J: TRBJ2-3; CDR3: CSFRGADTQYF; DNA: TGCAGTTTCCGGGGGGCAGATACGCAGTATTTT
size: few; V: TRBV25-1; D: .; J: TRBJ2-1; CDR3: CASSDPSGPTSSYNEQFF; DNA: TGTGCCAGCAGTGACCCCTCCGGACCAACGAGCTCCTACAATGAGCAGTTCTTC
size: .; V: TRBV9; D: .; J: TRBJ2-3; CDR3: CASSVGGSASTDTQYF; DNA: TGTGCCAGCAGCGTAGGGGGGTCCGCTAGCACAGATACGCAGTATTTT
size: few; V: TRBV5-1; D: .; J: TRBJ2-5; CDR3: CASSFRDPPETQYF; DNA: TGCGCCAGCAGCTTCCGGGACCCCCCGGAGACCCAGTACTTC
size: .; V: TRBV29-1; D: .; J: TRBJ1-2; CDR3: CSVVGVNYGYTF; DNA: TGCAGCGTTGTGGGGGTGAACTATGGCTACACCTTC
size: .; V: TRBV10-3; D: TRBD2; J: TRBJ2-3; CDR3: CATLAGDTDTQYF; DNA: TGTGCCACCTTAGCGGGGGACACAGATACGCAGTATTTT
size: few; V: TRBV6-5; D: .; J: TRBJ1-1; CDR3: CASSYDRMRLSTEAFF; DNA: TGTGCCAGCAGTTACGACAGGATGCGTTTGAGCACTGAAGCTTTCTTT
size: few; V: TRBV10-3; D: .; J: TRBJ2-7; CDR3: CASQSDGGYEQYF; DNA: TGTGCCTCCCAGTCGGACGGTGGCTACGAGCAGTACTTC
size: once; V: TRBV12-3/TRBV12-4; D: TRBD2; J: TRBJ2-7; CDR3: CASRVRGEPSYEQYF; DNA: TGTGCCAGCAGGGTGCGGGGGGAACCCTCCTACGAGCAGTACTTC
size: few; V: TRBV7-9; D: .; J: TRBJ2-7; CDR3: CASIADSGDSYEQYF; DNA: TGTGCCAGCATCGCGGACAGCGGGGACTCCTACGAGCAGTACTTC
size: once; V: TRBV7-2; D: TRBD2; J: TRBJ2-1; CDR3: CASSQGLAGGYEQFF; DNA: TGTGCCAGCAGCCAGGGACTAGCGGGGGGCTATGAGCAGTTCTTC
size: few; V: TRBV5-5; D: .; J: TRBJ2-7; CDR3: CASSPTPAGEQYF; DNA: TGTGCCAGCAGCCCCACCCCCGCCGGCGAGCAGTACTTC
size: .; V: TRBV20-1; D: .; J: TRBJ2-7; CDR3: CSARDPGGNSYEQYF; DNA: TGCAGTGCTAGAGATCCCGGCGGGAACTCCTACGAGCAGTACTTC
size: .; V: TRBV12-3/TRBV12-4; D: .; J: TRBJ2-3; CDR3: CASRWGTTTDTQYF; DNA: TGTGCCAGCCGTTGGGGGACAACGACAGATACGCAGTATTTT
size: .; V: TRBV20-1; D: .; J: TRBJ2-3; CDR3: CSARPTAYTDTQYF; DNA: TGCAGTGCTCGCCCGACAGCCTACACAGATACGCAGTATTTT
size: few; V: TRBV6-1; D: .; J: TRBJ2-1; CDR3: CASSRAFSYNEQFF; DNA: TGTGCCAGCAGCCGCGCCTTCTCCTACAATGAGCAGTTCTTC
size: many; V: TRBV9; D: .; J: TRBJ1-2; CDR3: CASSANRGHGYTF; DNA: TGTGCCAGCAGCGCAAACCGGGGCCATGGCTACACCTTC
size: .; V: TRBV7-2; D: .; J: TRBJ2-6; CDR3: CASARQSNSGANVLTF; DNA: TGTGCCAGCGCTCGACAAAGTAACTCTGGGGCCAACGTCCTGACTTTC
size: few; V: TRBV12-3/TRBV12-4; D: TRBD1; J: TRBJ2-1; CDR3: CASSLVGTGLSKQFF; DNA: TGTGCCAGCAGTTTAGTCGGGACAGGACTCTCCAAGCAGTTCTTC
size: .; V: TRBV6-4; D: TRBD1; J: TRBJ2-6; CDR3: CASSGLGQLHYSGANVLTF; DNA: TGTGCCAGCAGTGGCTTGGGACAGCTGCACTATTCTGGGGCCAACGTCCTGACTTTC
size: .; V: TRBV5-6; D: .; J: TRBJ1-1; CDR3: CASSNVPGGSRTEAFF; DNA: TGTGCCAGCAGCAACGTACCGGGGGGGTCGCGGACTGAAGCTTTCTTT
size: .; V: TRBV9; D: TRBD1; J: TRBJ2-2; CDR3: CASSFSGTGLGELFF; DNA: TGTGCCAGCAGCTTTAGTGGGACAGGGCTTGGGGAGCTGTTTTTT
size: .; V: TRBV6-2/TRBV6-3; D: .; J: TRBJ2-1; CDR3: CASSYAARVYNEQFF; DNA: TGTGCCAGCAGTTACGCGGCTAGGGTGTACAATGAGCAGTTCTTC
size: many; V: TRBV10-3; D: .; J: TRBJ2-1; CDR3: CAISDSGRPQFF; DNA: TGTGCCATCAGTGATTCGGGGCGACCGCAGTTCTTC
size: many; V: TRBV7-9; D: TRBD1; J: TRBJ1-1; CDR3: CASSLAGTVNTEAFF; DNA: TGTGCCAGCAGCTTAGCCGGGACAGTGAACACTGAAGCTTTCTTT
size: .; V: TRBV7-7; D: .; J: TRBJ2-1; CDR3: CASSLEIASEQFF; DNA: TGTGCCAGCAGCTTAGAAATAGCTAGTGAGCAGTTCTTC
size: .; V: TRBV7-9; D: .; J: TRBJ2-7; CDR3: CASSQGMYEQYF; DNA: TGTGCCAGCAGTCAGGGTATGTACGAGCAGTACTTC
size: many; V: TRBV6-4; D: TRBD1; J: TRBJ1-1; CDR3: CASSAGTGGTEAFF; DNA: TGTGCCAGCAGTGCCGGGACAGGGGGCACTGAAGCTTTCTTT
size: .; V: TRBV6-4; D: TRBD2; J: TRBJ2-1; CDR3: CASSASGGASGEQFF; DNA: TGTGCCAGCAGTGCGAGCGGGGGGGCGTCTGGTGAGCAGTTCTTC
size: .; V: TRBV20-1; D: .; J: TRBJ2-3; CDR3: CSGSPYHRTDTQYF; DNA: TGCAGTGGTTCCCCGTATCACCGCACAGATACGCAGTATTTT
size: once; V: TRBV28; D: TRBD1; J: TRBJ1-2; CDR3: CASSLGTGGEYGGYTF; DNA: TGTGCCAGCAGTTTAGGGACAGGGGGCGAGTATGGTGGCTACACCTTC
size: many; V: TRBV5-1; D: .; J: TRBJ1-6; CDR3: CASSLGGEGSPLHF; DNA: TGCGCCAGCAGCTTGGGAGGGGAAGGTTCACCCCTCCACTTT
size: .; V: TRBV9; D: TRBD2; J: TRBJ2-1; CDR3: CASSVLSSGGAREQFF; DNA: TGTGCCAGCAGCGTCCTGTCTAGCGGGGGGGCCAGAGAGCAGTTCTTC
size: .; V: TRBV5-5; D: .; J: TRBJ1-2; CDR3: CASSPTLTGFGYTF; DNA: TGTGCCAGCAGCCCCACCCTGACAGGTTTCGGCTACACCTTC
size: many; V: TRBV20-1; D: TRBD1; J: TRBJ2-1; CDR3: CSARSGQGAVDEQFF; DNA: TGCAGTGCTAGATCCGGACAGGGGGCAGTGGATGAGCAGTTCTTC
size: few; V: TRBV10-3; D: .; J: TRBJ2-7; CDR3: CAISESAGYEQYF; DNA: TGTGCCATCAGTGAGTCGGCGGGCTACGAGCAGTACTTC
size: .; V: TRBV2; D: TRBD2; J: TRBJ2-7; CDR3: CASPIAGADSYEQYF; DNA: TGTGCCAGTCCTATAGCGGGAGCCGACTCCTACGAGCAGTACTTC
size: .; V: TRBV27; D: .; J: TRBJ2-1; CDR3: CASPAPGNEQFF; DNA: TGTGCCAGCCCCGCCCCAGGGAATGAGCAGTTCTTC
size: .; V: TRBV7-2; D: .; J: TRBJ1-1; CDR3: CASSLGPDQAFF; DNA: TGTGCCAGCAGCTTAGGTCCGGACCAAGCTTTCTTT
size: .; V: TRBV20-1; D: .; J: TRBJ2-2; CDR3: CSASRAPEDGELFF; DNA: TGCAGTGCTAGTAGAGCGCCCGAGGACGGGGAGCTGTTTTTT
size: many; V: TRBV10-1; D: TRBD2; J: TRBJ2-1; CDR3: CASRGGEYNEQFF; DNA: TGCGCCAGCAGGGGAGGGGAGTATAATGAGCAGTTCTTC
size: .; V: TRBV6-1; D: TRBD2; J: TRBJ2-1; CDR3: CASSGLAGRGVGEQFF; DNA: TGTGCCAGCAGCGGACTAGCGGGGAGGGGGGTAGGAGAGCAGTTCTTC
size: many; V: TRBV18; D: .; J: TRBJ1-5; CDR3: CASSTDQPQHF; DNA: TGTGCCAGCTCAACCGATCAGCCCCAGCATTTT
size: .; V: TRBV5-6; D: TRBD1; J: TRBJ1-2; CDR3: CASSKDRGLFGYTF; DNA: TGTGCCAGCAGCAAAGACAGGGGGCTCTTCGGCTACACCTTC
size: .; V: TRBV5-1; D: TRBD1; J: TRBJ2-1; CDR3: CASIYGTGGYNEQFF; DNA: TGCGCCAGCATTTATGGGACAGGGGGCTACAATGAGCAGTTCTTC
size: .; V: TRBV6-5; D: .; J: TRBJ2-1; CDR3: CASSYSASTYNEQFF; DNA: TGTGCCAGCAGTTACTCGGCCAGTACCTACAATGAGCAGTTCTTC
size: .; V: TRBV24-1; D: TRBD2; J: TRBJ2-1; CDR3: CAVAGGPYNEQFF; DNA: TGTGCCGTCGCGGGGGGGCCGTACAATGAGCAGTTCTTC
size: few; V: TRBV27; D: .; J: TRBJ1-5; CDR3: CASSLLSGNQPQHF; DNA: TGTGCCAGCAGTTTATTGTCAGGGAATCAGCCCCAGCATTTT
size: .; V: TRBV5-1; D: .; J: TRBJ2-3; CDR3: CASSSTGVGADTQYF; DNA: TGCGCCAGCAGCTCAACAGGTGTGGGGGCAGATACGCAGTATTTT
size: .; V: TRBV12-3/TRBV12-4; D: TRBD2; J: TRBJ2-1; CDR3: CASRADSSGGLIYNEQFF; DNA: TGTGCCAGCAGGGCCGACTCGAGCGGGGGATTGATTTACAATGAGCAGTTCTTC
size: .; V: TRBV6-1; D: .; J: TRBJ2-6; CDR3: CASCRQGNGANVLTF; DNA: TGTGCCAGCTGCCGCCAGGGCAATGGGGCCAACGTCCTGACTTTC
size: .; V: TRBV12-3/TRBV12-4; D: TRBD1; J: TRBJ1-5; CDR3: CASSPRGGGFDQPQHF; DNA: TGTGCCAGCAGTCCCCGCGGAGGGGGCTTCGATCAGCCCCAGCATTTT
size: few; V: TRBV3-1; D: TRBD1; J: TRBJ1-2; CDR3: CASTLMDRGDGYTF; DNA: TGTGCCAGCACCTTAATGGACAGGGGAGATGGCTACACCTTC
size: few; V: TRBV20-1; D: .; J: TRBJ2-7; CDR3: CSARVTGFYEQYF; DNA: TGCAGTGCTAGAGTTACAGGGTTTTACGAGCAGTACTTC
size: .; V: TRBV5-1; D: .; J: TRBJ1-2; CDR3: CASSLGDGYGYTF; DNA: TGCGCCAGCAGCTTGGGGGACGGCTATGGCTACACCTTC